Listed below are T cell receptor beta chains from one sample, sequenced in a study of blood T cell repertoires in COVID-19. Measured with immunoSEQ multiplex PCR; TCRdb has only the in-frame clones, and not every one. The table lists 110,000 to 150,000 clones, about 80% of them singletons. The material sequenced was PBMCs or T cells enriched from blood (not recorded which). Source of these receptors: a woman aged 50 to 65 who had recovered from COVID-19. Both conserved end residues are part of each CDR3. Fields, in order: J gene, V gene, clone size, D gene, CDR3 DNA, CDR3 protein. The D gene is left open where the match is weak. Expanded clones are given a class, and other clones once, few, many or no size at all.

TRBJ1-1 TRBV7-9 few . TGTGCCAGCAGCCCGGGATCCCTTACTGAAGCTTTCTTT CASSPGSLTEAFF
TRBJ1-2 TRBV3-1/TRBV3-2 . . TGTGCCAGCAGCCAAGGCGAAATAAGTGGCTACACCTTC CASSQGEISGYTF
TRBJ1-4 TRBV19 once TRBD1 TGTGCCAGTAGATGGTCAGGGGGAAGGACTAATGAAAAACTGTTTTTT CASRWSGGRTNEKLFF
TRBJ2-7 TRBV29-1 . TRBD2 TGCAGCGCCTCGACTAGCGGGGACATTTGGGAGCAGTACTTC CSASTSGDIWEQYF
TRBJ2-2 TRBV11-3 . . TGTGCCAGCAGCTTAGATCCGGTTTTTGGCGGGGAGCTGTTTTTT CASSLDPVFGGELFF
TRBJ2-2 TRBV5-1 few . TGCGCCAGCAGTATCCCTCTCCTGGAGCCTAACACCGGGGAGCTGTTTTTT CASSIPLLEPNTGELFF
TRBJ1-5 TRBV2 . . TGTGCCAGCAGACAGGGAGGCAATCAGCCCCAGCATTTT CASRQGGNQPQHF
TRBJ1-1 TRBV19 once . TGTGCCAGTAGTTACCAGGCAGGGAACACTGAAGCTTTCTTT CASSYQAGNTEAFF
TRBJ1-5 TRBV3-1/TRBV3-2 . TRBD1 TGTGCCAGCAGCCCCGGACAGGAGAGGCAGCCCCAGCATTTT CASSPGQERQPQHF
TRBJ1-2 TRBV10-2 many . TGCGCCAGCAGTGAAGACATCAGCTACACCTTC CASSEDISYTF
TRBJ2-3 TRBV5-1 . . TGCGCCAGCAGGTCTCTGCGGGGATCGACAGATACGCAGTATTTT CASRSLRGSTDTQYF
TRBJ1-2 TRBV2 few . TGTGCCAGCAGTGAGCAGGGTGGCTATGGCTACACCTTC CASSEQGGYGYTF
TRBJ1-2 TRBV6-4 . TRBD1 TGTGCCAGCAGTGATACAGGGGCCAATGGCTACACCTTC CASSDTGANGYTF
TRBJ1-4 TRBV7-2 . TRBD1 TGTGCCAGCAGCTCCTCAGGGGGAACGTCCACTAATGAAAAACTGTTTTTT CASSSSGGTSTNEKLFF
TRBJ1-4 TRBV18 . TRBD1 TGTGCCAGCTCAGAACGGACAGGAGGTGGGGAAAAACTGTTTTTT CASSERTGGGEKLFF
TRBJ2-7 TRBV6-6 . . TGTGCCAGCAGTTCCGACAGAGCCTACGAGCAGTACTTC CASSSDRAYEQYF
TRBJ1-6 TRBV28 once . TGTGCCAGCAGTTTCCCTGGCCCTTCCGAGGATTCACCCCTCCACTTT CASSFPGPSEDSPLHF
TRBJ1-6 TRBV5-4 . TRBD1 TGTGCCAGCAGCCCGGACAGGGTTAATTCACCCCTCCACTTT CASSPDRVNSPLHF
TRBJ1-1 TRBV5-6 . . TGTGCCAGCAGCTTGGTGTTTTACGGAGTGAACACTGAAGCTTTCTTT CASSLVFYGVNTEAFF
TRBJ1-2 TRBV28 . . TGTGCCAGCAGAGCGCGGCAGGGTTATTATGGCTACACCTTC CASRARQGYYGYTF
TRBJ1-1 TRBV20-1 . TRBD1 TGCAGTGCTAGTGGAAACCAGGGGGCCAGTGAAGCTTTCTTT CSASGNQGASEAFF
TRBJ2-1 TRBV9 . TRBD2 TGTGCCAGCAGCTCCAGCGGGGGGACAACCTATGAGCAGTTCTTC CASSSSGGTTYEQFF
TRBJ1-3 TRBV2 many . TGTGCCAGCAGTGCAGGTTCGGGAAACACCATATATTTT CASSAGSGNTIYF
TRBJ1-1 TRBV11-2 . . TGTGCCAGCAGCTTCGGAAGGCGGGAGCCGAACACTGAAGCTTTCTTT CASSFGRREPNTEAFF
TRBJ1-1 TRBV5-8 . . TGTGCCAGCAGCTTGGCCCTAATAGCGACTCTGAACACTGAAGCTTTCTTT CASSLALIATLNTEAFF
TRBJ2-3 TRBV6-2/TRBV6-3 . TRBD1 TGTGCCAGCAGTTACTCGATGGGACAGGGATGGACAGATACGCAGTATTTT CASSYSMGQGWTDTQYF
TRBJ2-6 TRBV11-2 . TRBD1 TGTGCCAGCAGCCCAGGACAGGGGGCCTCTGGGGCCAACGTCCTGACTTTC CASSPGQGASGANVLTF
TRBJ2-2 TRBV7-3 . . TGTGCCAGCAGCTCGGATTCCGGGACTGGCACCGGGGAGCTGTTTTTT CASSSDSGTGTGELFF
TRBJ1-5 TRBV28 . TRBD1 TGTGCCAGCAGTTTCGGGGACAGGGGGTTTGATCAGCCCCAGCATTTT CASSFGDRGFDQPQHF
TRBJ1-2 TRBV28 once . TGTGCCAGCAGTTTATTCAGGGCCGGTGGCTACACCTTC CASSLFRAGGYTF
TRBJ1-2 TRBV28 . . TGTGCCAGCAGGTCAACAGGACCTACACTCTATGGCTACACCTTC CASRSTGPTLYGYTF
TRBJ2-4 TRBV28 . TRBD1 TGTGCCAGCAGCCTAACGACAGGGTTGGACATTCAGTACTTC CASSLTTGLDIQYF
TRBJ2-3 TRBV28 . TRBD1 TGTGCCAGCAGTAGCCGGGACAGGAGTACTAGCACAGATACGCAGTATTTT CASSSRDRSTSTDTQYF
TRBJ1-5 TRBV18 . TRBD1 TGTGCCAGCTCAGCCGGACAGGGAGCTCAGCCCCAGCATTTT CASSAGQGAQPQHF
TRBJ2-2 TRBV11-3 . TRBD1 TGTGCCAGCAGCATCAACAGGGGGTCCCTCTCCGGGGAGCTGTTTTTT CASSINRGSLSGELFF
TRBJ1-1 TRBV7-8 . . TGTGCCAGCAGCCCCTCGAGGACGAGGAGGACTGAAGCTTTCTTT CASSPSRTRRTEAFF
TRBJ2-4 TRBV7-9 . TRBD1 TGTGCCAGCAGCTACCGGGACAGGGAGGACATTCAGTACTTC CASSYRDREDIQYF
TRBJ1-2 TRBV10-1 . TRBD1 TGCGCCAGCAGCCCCGGGACAGGGCGAGACTATGGCTACACCTTC CASSPGTGRDYGYTF
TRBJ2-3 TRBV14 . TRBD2 TGTGCCAGCAGTATGGGGCTAGCGGGCCGCACAGATACGCAGTATTTT CASSMGLAGRTDTQYF
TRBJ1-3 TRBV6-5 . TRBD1 TGTGCCAGCAGTTTAAGGGGCAGGGGGTTAGAGGCCATATATTTT CASSLRGRGLEAIYF
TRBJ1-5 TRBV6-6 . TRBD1 TGTGCCAGCAGATGGACAGGGGCCGGGAGTCAGCCCCAGCATTTT CASRWTGAGSQPQHF
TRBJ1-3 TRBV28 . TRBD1 TGTGCCAGCAGAACCTTTGACAGGGGAGGAAACACCATATATTTT CASRTFDRGGNTIYF
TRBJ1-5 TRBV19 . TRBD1 TGTGCCAGTAGCGAAAGGACAGGGGGTGGTAATCAGCCCCAGCATTTT CASSERTGGGNQPQHF
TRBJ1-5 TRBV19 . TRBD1 TGTGCCAGTAACTCCGTTGGGACAGGGCGCAATCAGCCCCAGCATTTT CASNSVGTGRNQPQHF
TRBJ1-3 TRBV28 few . TGTGCCAGCCTTTTAGGGGGTCCTGGAAACACCATATATTTT CASLLGGPGNTIYF
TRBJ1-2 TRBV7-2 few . TGTGCCTCGAATGAGGGGAGGTTCTATGGCTACACCTTC CASNEGRFYGYTF
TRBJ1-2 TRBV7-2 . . TGTGCCAGCAGCTTCATGGCAGTATCTAACTATGGCTACACCTTC CASSFMAVSNYGYTF
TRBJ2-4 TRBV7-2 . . TGTGCCAGCAGCGAGACTGGGGCGGACATTCAGTACTTC CASSETGADIQYF
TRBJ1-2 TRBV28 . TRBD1 TGTGCCAGCAGGGGAAGGACAGGGAGTCACTATGGCTACACCTTC CASRGRTGSHYGYTF
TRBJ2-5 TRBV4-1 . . TGCGCCAGCAGCCGCCTTTGGGGGGGCCAGGGGGAGACCCAGTACTTC CASSRLWGGQGETQYF
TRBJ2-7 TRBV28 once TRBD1 TGTGCCAGCACCTCTGTGGGACAGGGTTACGAGCAGTACTTC CASTSVGQGYEQYF
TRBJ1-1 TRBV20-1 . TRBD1 TGCAGTGCTAGTCAACAGGGGGGATCGACTGAAGCTTTCTTT CSASQQGGSTEAFF
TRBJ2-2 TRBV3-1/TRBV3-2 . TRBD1 TGTGCCAGCAGCCAAGATGGGACAGGTCCGAACACCGGGGAGCTGTTTTTT CASSQDGTGPNTGELFF
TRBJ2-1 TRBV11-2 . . TGTGCCAGCAGCTTAGGGGCGCACAATGAGCAGTTCTTC CASSLGAHNEQFF
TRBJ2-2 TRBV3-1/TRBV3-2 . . TGTGCCAGCAGCCCCAACCCAGGGTCCGGGGAGCTGTTTTTT CASSPNPGSGELFF